One and the same sample provided the 2 T cell receptor beta chains below, sequenced in a study of T cell clones after liver transplantation. Produced via immunoSEQ multiplex PCR; TCRdb's table is partial and in-frame only. The sample has roughly 97,000 clones; 82% are singletons. The specimen comprised CD4+ T cells from blood, sampled before liver transplant. These receptors were obtained from a human donor who received a liver transplant.

The rearrangement links TRBV7-8 to TRBJ2-5; TRBD1 agrees at 8 bases. With 1 base clipped from V and 4 bases from J, the junction kept 5 bases outside the gene matches. This CDR3 is 15 amino acids long. Germline loops: CDR1 SGHVS, CDR2 FQNEAQ. CDR3 sequence: CASSLGLQGAETQYF. The CDR3 DNA is TGTGCCAGCAGCTTAGGGTTGCAGGGGGCAGAGACCCAGTACTTC.

The rearrangement links TRBV5-1 to TRBJ2-1; TRBD2 matches 7 bases. The germline V gene has CDR1 SGHRS and CDR2 YFSETQ. Germline trimming cut 4 bases from V and 5 bases from J; bases unmatched to any gene: 6. CDR3 size: 14 residues. CDR3 region: CASSPGLGNNEQFF. The CDR3 nucleotides are TGCGCCAGCAGCCCCGGACTAGGGAACAATGAGCAGTTCTTC. Full variable domain (remainder filled in from reference TRBV5-1 and TRBJ2-1): KAGVTQTPRYLIKTRGQQVTLSCSPISGHRSVSWYQQTPGQGLQFLFEYFSETQRNKGNFPGRFSGRQFSNSRSEMNVSTLELGDSALYLCASSPGLGNNEQFFGPGTRLTVL.